This T cell receptor beta chain emerged from a study of cytomegalovirus exposure and HLA in healthy donors. It was with 60 Vbeta and 13 Jbeta primers that the PCR ran. Original processing methods: Tens of millions of unique TCR beta chains, roughly 11 million of them shared, were counted by a later analysis. Generated by immunoSEQ multiplex PCR, the TCRdb table keeps only in-frame clones and is missing some. V and J calls plus clone size are reproduced from that table; the DNA served to infer D and trimming. The sample lists fewer than 120,000 clones, 75% to 80% occurring once. V gave up 6 bases and J gave up 7 bases, with 12 bases separating them. Germline lookup yields CDR1 DFQATT and CDR2 SNEGSKA (reference sequence). This CDR3 has 11 residues.

The sequence came from a woman aged 30 to 39 in good health and CMV-seronegative. Sample: PBMCs. The chain combines TRBV20-1 with TRBJ2-5; D call uncertain. The CDR3 DNA sequence: TGCAGTGCGCTGCCGAGTGGGACCCAGTACTTC. This codes for CSALPSGTQYF.